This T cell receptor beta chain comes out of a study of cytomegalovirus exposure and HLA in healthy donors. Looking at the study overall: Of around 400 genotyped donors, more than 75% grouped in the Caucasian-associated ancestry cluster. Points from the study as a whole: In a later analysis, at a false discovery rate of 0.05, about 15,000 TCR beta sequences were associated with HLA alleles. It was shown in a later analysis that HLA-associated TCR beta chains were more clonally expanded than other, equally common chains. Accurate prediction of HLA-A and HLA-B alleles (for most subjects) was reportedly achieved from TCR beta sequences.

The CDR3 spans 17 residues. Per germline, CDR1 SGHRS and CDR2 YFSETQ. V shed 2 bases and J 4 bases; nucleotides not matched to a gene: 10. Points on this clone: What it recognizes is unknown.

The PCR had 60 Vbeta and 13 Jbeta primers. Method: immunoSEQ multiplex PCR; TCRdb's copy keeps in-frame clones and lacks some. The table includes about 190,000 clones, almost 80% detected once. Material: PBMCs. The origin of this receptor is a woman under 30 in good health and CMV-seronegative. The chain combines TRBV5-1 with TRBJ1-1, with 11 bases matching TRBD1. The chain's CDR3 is CASSFRDRGSLATEAFF. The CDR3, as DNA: TGCGCCAGCAGCTTCCGGGACAGGGGGTCTCTTGCCACTGAAGCTTTCTTT.